The 10 T cell receptor beta chains reported below all come from one sample, sequenced in a study of tumor and adjacent non-tumor tissue in lung cancer. A modified ARM-PCR protocol with three rounds of nested PCR amplified TCRbeta. One entry per CDR3 protein results from TCRdb running MiXCR on the multiplex PCR reads. Here the sample spans tens of thousands of distinct CDR3 sequences, around 77% being singletons. This sample's RNA came from whole unsorted tissue. Sequences were obtained from lung tumor tissue. The receptors here all came from a woman between 40 and 50 years old with non-small cell lung cancer.

The J gene is TRBJ2-1, the V gene TRBV29-1, with 10 bases fitting TRBD2. The CDR3 has 16 amino acids. Germline assignment: CDR1 SQVTM and CDR2 ANQGSEA. J was trimmed by 9 bases and V by 6 bases; bases with no gene match: 17. The CDR3 coding sequence is TGCAGCGTGAAGGTCGGAGTAGCGGGAGGACCGGGTGAGCAGTTCTTC. It translates to CSVKVGVAGGPGEQFF.

Note on this clonotype: A read error may produce the germline difference seen at one junction end. The chain joins TRBV11-3 to TRBJ1-6; 7 bases line up with TRBD1. CDR1 is SGHNT and CDR2 is YENEEA in the germline V gene. The CDR3 runs to 16 residues. CDR3 region: CDSSPDRSSYNSPLHF. The DNA of the CDR3 is TGTGACAGCAGCCCGGACAGGAGCTCATATAATTCACCCCTCCACTTT.

On this clonotype itself: As the CDR3 is not closed by the conserved phenylalanine or tryptophan, this likely results from a read error. J is TRBJ2-5 and V is TRBV4-1, with no clear D. CDR3 length: 13 residues. V was trimmed by 5 bases and J by 2 bases, leaving 9 bases between them. Germline CDR1 is MGHRA and CDR2 is YSYEKL. The CDR3 nucleotides are TGCGCCAGCAGCAGGAATAGTCAAGAGACCCAGTACCTC. This codes for CASSRNSQETQYL.

This clonotype came up many times. The chain couples TRBV6-5 to TRBJ1-3; D not certain. The V gene lost 6 bases and the J gene lost 0 bases, with 6 bases spanning the gap. The CDR3 is 13 amino acids. Germline lookup yields CDR1 MNHEY and CDR2 SVGAGI. The CDR3 region has the DNA TGTGCCAGCAGGCTGGGCTCTGGAAACACCATATATTTT. Translating it yields CASRLGSGNTIYF.

With respect to this clonotype: Relative to the germline gene, one junction end is altered; a read error may explain this. V and J are TRBV4-1 and TRBJ1-5, with D maybe TRBD1 (5 bases). Germline V gene sequence: CDR1 MGHRA, CDR2 YSYEKL. The CDR3 is made up of 18 amino acids. The CDR3 is CPSSQDLMGVSRNQPQHF. Written as DNA, the CDR3 is TGTCCCAGCAGCCAAGATCTAATGGGGGTCAGCCGCAATCAACCCCAGCATTTT.

About this clonotype itself: The conserved phenylalanine or tryptophan is not found at the CDR3 terminus, so this likely reflects a read error. Because the CDR3's place on the DNA is in doubt, the DNA is left out and the CDR3 is given as listed by TCRdb. The CDR3 reads CASSLSGSASSYNEQSL. The gene calls are TRBV6-5 and TRBJ2-1; the table's D gene call, TRBD2, was not cross checked with the DNA. The CDR3 region is 17 residues in length, termini included. Germline CDR1 reads MNHEY; CDR2 reads SVGAGI.

This clonotype appeared a single time. Lacking the conserved final phenylalanine or tryptophan, this CDR3 likely reflects a read error. No DNA is shown, since the ends of the CDR3 on it are uncertain; the CDR3 is the one TCRdb lists. The V call is TRBV12-3 or TRBV12-4, the J call TRBJ2-7. Ends included, the CDR3 has 14 residues. CDR3 amino acids: CASSLVDTTYEQYL.

The chain recombines TRBV11-2 with TRBJ2-7, with D possibly matching TRBD2 (6 bases). The CDR3 extends over 13 amino acids. The germline gives CDR1 SGHAT, CDR2 FQNNGV. As DNA, the CDR3 is TGTACTAGCAGCTTACGTCCAGTCTTGGGGCAGTACTTC. This translates into CTSSLRPVLGQYF.

About this clonotype: Since the CDR3 does not end with the conserved phenylalanine or tryptophan, this likely comes from a read error. The DNA is omitted, as the CDR3 cannot be located on it reliably, and the CDR3 follows TCRdb's listing. The CDR3 here is CASTYGLWRGAQL. V gene TRBV6-2 or TRBV6-3 combines with J gene TRBJ2-7; the table gives TRBD2 as D, unverified against the DNA. The CDR3 region is 13 residues in length, termini included. Per the germline V gene, CDR1 is MNHEY and CDR2 is SVGEGT.

Concerning this clonotype itself: The junction departs from germline at one end; a sequencing error may be responsible. This sequence joins TRBV10-2 and TRBJ2-7; 9 bases match TRBD2. The CDR3 runs 16 residues. Germline values: CDR1 WSHSY, CDR2 SAAADI. As DNA, the CDR3 is TGCGTCAGCACACGGTTAGCGGGAGACCTAGCTGGCGAGCAGTACTTC. Translation gives CVSTRLAGDLAGEQYF.